The 29 T cell receptor beta chains given below trace back to one sample, sequenced in a study of CD8+CD57+ T cells in acquired aplastic anemia. TCR beta VDJ combinations and CDR3 sequences were profiled from genomic DNA. TCRdb itself ran the reads through MiXCR, one entry per CDR3 protein. The table shows hundreds of thousands of distinct CDR3 sequences, with around 72% occurring only once. Sequencing was done on a sample of sorted CD4+, CD8+, or CD8+CD57+ T cells (not recorded which) from PBMCs. The receptors come from a human donor in good health, serving as a control.

This chain connects TRBV9 to TRBJ2-5; D call uncertain. This CDR3 is 17 amino acids long. Trimming shortened V by 2 bases and J by 5 bases, and 22 bases separated the two germline ends. Germline CDR1 reads SGDLS; CDR2 reads YYNGEE. The CDR3 protein is CASSVGTKVCYQETQYF. In nucleotides, the CDR3 is TGTGCCAGCAGCGTCGGAACGAAGGTCTGCTATCAGGAGACCCAGTACTTC.

The V call is TRBV20-1, the J call TRBJ2-5, with D possibly being TRBD2 (6 bases). The CDR3 is made up of 12 amino acids. Germline V CDR1 and CDR2: DFQATT, SNEGSKA (reference sequence). V lost 3 bases and J lost 7, with 12 bases in between. CDR3 amino acids: CSAREGLGTQYF. In nucleotides, the CDR3 is TGCAGTGCTAGGGAGGGGCTGGGGACCCAGTACTTC.

V gene TRBV7-9 combines with J gene TRBJ2-7; 8 bases agree with TRBD2. CDR1 is SEHNR and CDR2 is FQNEAQ in the germline V gene (reference sequence). The CDR3 contains 14 residues. V lost 1 base to trimming and J lost 11 bases; unmatched junction nucleotides: 10. The DNA of the CDR3 is TGTGCCAGCAGCTTAGGGACGGGAGGGCCAGAGGAGTACTTC. It translates to CASSLGTGGPEEYF. Together with reference TRBV7-9 and TRBJ2-7, the CDR3 gives the full variable domain: DTGVSQNPRHKITKRGQNVTFRCDPISEHNRLYWYRQTLGQGPEFLTYFQNEAQLEKSRLLSDRFSAERPKGSFSTLEIQRTEQGDSAMYLCASSLGTGGPEEYFGPGTRLTVT.

This clonotype was observed at least ten times. The V call is TRBV12-3 or TRBV12-4, the J call TRBJ2-3; 9 nucleotides match TRBD2. The CDR3 has 16 residues. Losses at the gene ends were 5 bases for V and 2 bases for J; bases not matched to a gene: 8. The CDR3 sequence is CASSARLAATTDTQYF. CDR3 DNA sequence: TGTGCCAGCAGTGCCCGACTAGCGGCGACCACAGATACGCAGTATTTT.

As concerns this clonotype: Because the CDR3 is missing its conserved closing phenylalanine or tryptophan, this is likely a read error. It is unclear where the CDR3 begins or ends on the DNA, so no DNA is shown, and the CDR3 is as TCRdb lists it. The CDR3 here is CASSLRLEGLTY. V usage is TRBV7-3 and J usage is TRBJ1-2; the listed D gene, TRBD1, was not tested against the DNA. The CDR3 numbers 12 amino acids, ends counted. Germline CDR1 reads SGHTA; CDR2 reads FQGTGA.

This clonotype was seen repeatedly, ten times or more. The gene calls are TRBV7-8 and TRBJ2-3, with TRBD2 identical over 8 bases. After removal of 0 bases from V and 6 bases from J, the junction contained 5 bases not matched to a gene. Germline lookup yields CDR1 SGHVS and CDR2 FQNEAQ. CDR3 length: 15 residues. The CDR3 coding sequence is TGTGCCAGCAGCTTAGCGCCGGTAGCGGGGGATACGCAGTATTTT. Its translation: CASSLAPVAGDTQYF.

This sequence joins TRBV7-9 and TRBJ1-3; D is uncertain. CDR3 length equals 17 residues. The V and J ends lost 0 bases and 10 bases respectively, with 22 bases between them. In germline, CDR1 is SEHNR, CDR2 FQNEAQ (reference sequence). CDR3 in amino acids: CASSLALIGPNELTIYF. The CDR3 nucleotides are TGTGCCAGCAGCTTAGCGCTGATAGGACCGAACGAACTAACCATATATTTT.

This clonotype was picked up many times. This chain links TRBV9 with TRBJ1-2; D uncertain. The CDR3 totals 14 residues. The V gene's germline CDR1 is SGDLS and CDR2 YYNGEE. V lost 0 bases and J 5 bases, leaving 11 bases between the germline ends. DNA of the CDR3: TGTGCCAGCAGCGTAGCCCCGGCCTCATATGGCTACACCTTC. As protein: CASSVAPASYGYTF.

To note about this clonotype: The junction departs from germline at one end; a sequencing error may be responsible. The rearrangement joins TRBV7-8 to TRBJ1-2; the match to TRBD1 covers 7 bases. This CDR3 has 13 amino acids. Germline V gene lookup returns CDR1 SGHVS and CDR2 FQNEAQ. CDR3 bases: TGTGCCAGCAGAACAGGTAAAGGAGGGGGCTGCACCTTC. Translated, it gives CASRTGKGGGCTF.

On this clonotype itself: Sequence at one end of the junction differs from germline and may be a read error. V usage is TRBV10-1 and J usage is TRBJ2-7; D might be TRBD2 (7 bases). The CDR3 has 14 amino acids. The germline CDR1 and CDR2 sequences are WNHNN and SYGVQD (reference sequence). The CDR3 DNA is TGTGCCATCAGTGGCGGGGGCCCTTCCTACGAGCCGTACTTC. Its protein product is CAISGGGPSYEPYF.

Worth noting for this clonotype: A junction boundary mismatches the germline segment, possibly from a read error. The chain combines TRBV7-9 with TRBJ2-5, with D maybe TRBD1 (5 bases). Germline CDR1 reads SEHNR; CDR2 reads FQNEAQ (reference sequence). The CDR3 runs 15 residues. The DNA of the CDR3 is TGTGCCAGCGGCTTTCGAACAGGAGCAAAAGAGACCCAGTACTTC. Protein product: CASGFRTGAKETQYF.

The chain combines TRBV6-5 with TRBJ2-5; D may be TRBD1 (6 bases). From germline, CDR1 is MNHEY and CDR2 SVGAGI. The CDR3 runs 14 residues. The V end lost 6 bases, the J end lost 5 bases, and 16 bases lay between the germline ends. DNA for the CDR3: TGTGCCAGCAGCTCAGGGGAGAGACGGGAGACCCAGTACTTC. Amino acid sequence: CASSSGERRETQYF.

V and J are TRBV24-1 and TRBJ2-5, with a possible D match to TRBD2 (5 bases). This CDR3 has 13 residues. Germline lookup yields CDR1 KGHDR and CDR2 SFDVKD. V shed 5 bases and J shed 11 bases, with 17 bases lying between them. CDR3 coding DNA: TGTGCCACCAGTGCGGCTCCGGAGGAGAAGCAGTACTTC. Its protein is CATSAAPEEKQYF.

This clonotype came up a few times. The rearrangement links TRBV24-1 to TRBJ2-7; 8 positions match TRBD1. The CDR3 runs 16 residues. Germline CDR1 is KGHDR and CDR2 is SFDVKD. Trimming at V came to 4 bases and at J to 7 bases, leaving 14 bases not matched to a gene. DNA of the CDR3: TGTGCCACCAGTGACCCAGGGGACAGGTCTAACGGAGAGCAGTACTTC. This codes for CATSDPGDRSNGEQYF.

This clonotype was detected ten times or more. The CDR3 is CAWTQVTEAFF. The CDR3, as DNA: TGTGCCTGGACTCAGGTCACTGAAGCTTTCTTT. The chain has TRBV30 and TRBJ1-1; the D is unclear. The V gene's germline CDR1 is GTSNPN and CDR2 SVGIG (reference sequence). V was pared by 4 bases and J by 4 bases, with 7 bases between. There are 11 residues in the CDR3.

This clonotype was seen a handful of times. V usage is TRBV19 and J usage is TRBJ1-5, with a tentative D call TRBD1 (5 bases). Looked up from germline, CDR1 is LNHDA and CDR2 is SQIVND (reference sequence). The CDR3 is 13 residues long. V dropped 5 bases and J dropped 5 bases, with 10 bases sitting between them. The CDR3 bases are TGTGCCAGTAGTCGGACGGGGGATCAGCCCCAGCATTTT. Translating gives CASSRTGDQPQHF.

This clonotype was counted a single time. One end of the junction is discordant with germline, which a read error may explain. The J gene is TRBJ1-1, the V gene TRBV29-1; D is unclear. Germline CDR1 SQVTM, CDR2 ANQGSEA. The length of the CDR3 is 14 residues. CDR3 sequence (DNA): TGCAGCGTCCACCCTGAGATAAACACCACTGAAGCTTTTTTT. Translating gives CSVHPEINTTEAFF.

This clonotype was observed many times. The chain couples TRBV20-1 to TRBJ1-6; 10 nucleotides agree with TRBD1. Germline-derived CDR1 and CDR2 are DFQATT and SNEGSKA (reference sequence). The junction had 15 bases not matched to a gene; V was cut back by 5 bases and J by 5 bases. The CDR3 covers 18 residues. CDR3 sequence reads: CSAGSLSLTGGNNSPLHF. CDR3 coding DNA: TGCAGTGCTGGATCCCTCTCATTGACAGGGGGCAATAATTCACCCCTCCACTTT.

The gene calls are TRBV7-3 and TRBJ2-3; TRBD2 matches at 8 bases. J gave up 2 bases and V 6 bases, and 7 bases lay outside the gene matches. The germline V gene encodes CDR1 SGHTA and CDR2 FQGTGA. The CDR3 has 15 amino acids. CDR3 DNA sequence: TGTGCCAGCAGTTCAGAGCGGGGGCACACAGATACGCAGTATTTT. It specifies CASSSERGHTDTQYF.

This clonotype occurred many times. The chain employs TRBV5-5 and TRBJ1-1, with D hard to call. V was cut by 4 bases and J by 6 bases, with 13 bases left in between. Germline V gene data show CDR1 as SGHKS and CDR2 as YYEKEE (reference sequence). This CDR3 contains 13 residues. DNA of the CDR3: TGTGCCAGCAGCCCGTGGAGTGGGGCTGAAGCTTTCTTT. It translates to CASSPWSGAEAFF. Using reference TRBV5-5 and TRBJ1-1 for the parts outside the CDR3, the full variable domain is DAGVTQSPTHLIKTRGQQVTLRCSPISGHKSVSWYQQVLGQGPQFIFQYYEKEERGRGNFPDRFSARQFPNYSSELNVNALLLGDSALYLCASSPWSGAEAFFGQGTRLTVV.

As for this clonotype: A read error may explain this, as a much larger clone is one base away. This chain joins TRBV25-1 and TRBJ2-7, with D perhaps matching TRBD1 (5 bases). The CDR3 length is 14 residues. Germline V lookup: CDR1 MGHDK, CDR2 SYGVNS. The CDR3 sequence: CAGSHRGTYYEQYF. The CDR3 nucleotides are TGTGCCGGCAGTCATAGGGGTACTTACTACGAGCAGTACTTC.

The J gene is TRBJ2-5, the V gene TRBV6-8; D is ambiguous. The V end lost 9 bases, the J end lost 2 bases, and 13 bases lay between the germline ends. The CDR3 is made up of 13 amino acids. Per the germline V gene, CDR1 is MNHGY and CDR2 is SAAAGT. CDR3 sequence: CASRLGWQETQYF. In nucleotides, the CDR3 is TGTGCCAGTAGATTAGGGTGGCAAGAGACCCAGTACTTC.

The chain combines TRBV2 with TRBJ1-1, with TRBD1 as a possible D gene (5 bases). The germline V gene encodes CDR1 SNHLY and CDR2 FYNNEI. Trimming cost V 6 bases and J 11 bases, with 19 bases left between them. The CDR3 is 13 residues long. The chain's CDR3 is CASSREGGEGAFF. The CDR3 DNA follows: TGTGCCAGCAGCAGAGAGGGCGGGGAGGGGGCTTTCTTT. The variable domain in full, completed from reference TRBV2 and TRBJ1-1, reads EPEVTQTPSHQVTQMGQEVILRCVPISNHLYFYWYRQILGQKVEFLVSFYNNEISEKSEIFDDQFSVERPDGSNFTLKIRSTKLEDSAMYFCASSREGGEGAFFGQGTRLTVV.

Ten or more counts support this clonotype. V and J are TRBV7-2 and TRBJ2-1; D is unclear. This CDR3 comprises 14 residues. Germline lookup yields CDR1 SGHTA and CDR2 FQGNSA. Trimming took off 3 bases at V and 13 bases at J, with 19 bases between the two ends. The CDR3 loop reads CASSFVMKRADQFF. The DNA of the CDR3 is TGTGCCAGCAGCTTCGTCATGAAACGGGCGGACCAGTTCTTC.

The chain links TRBV19 to TRBJ2-3, with 8 bases aligning to TRBD1. The CDR3 length is 14 residues. Germline V gives CDR1 LNHDA, CDR2 SQIVND (reference sequence). V was clipped by 4 bases and J by 4 bases; unmatched bases: 4. CDR3 DNA: TGTGCCAGTAGTAACGGACAGGGCTCAGATACGCAGTATTTT. Encoded protein: CASSNGQGSDTQYF.

This clonotype has at least ten counts. The genes are TRBV20-1 and TRBJ2-7; a possible D gene is TRBD1 (5 bases). Germline V gives CDR1 DFQATT, CDR2 SNEGSKA (reference sequence). V shed 3 bases and J shed 2 bases, with 17 bases lying between them. The length of the CDR3 is 15 residues. Here the CDR3 reads CSASWSGIRPYEQYF. For the CDR3, the DNA is TGCAGTGCTAGTTGGTCAGGGATTCGTCCCTACGAGCAGTACTTC.

This clonotype has at least ten counts. The rearrangement joins TRBV10-3 to TRBJ1-2; tentatively, D is TRBD1 (6 bases). Trimming shortened V by 10 bases and J by 2 bases, and 23 bases separated the two germline ends. The germline CDR1 and CDR2 sequences are ENHRY and SYGVKD. This CDR3 contains 16 residues. The CDR3 DNA follows: TGTGCCACGTCAAAATGGGCACAGACAGGAAACTATGGCTACACCTTC. Its translation is CATSKWAQTGNYGYTF.

In the case of this clonotype: The germline gene is not matched at one end of the junction; a read error may be the cause. The V and J genes are TRBV5-1 and TRBJ1-2; TRBD1 matches 7 bases. There are 16 residues in the CDR3. Per germline, CDR1 SGHRS and CDR2 YFSETQ. For the CDR3, the DNA is TGTGCCAGCAGCCTTAGACAGGGTTACGAGCACTATGGCTACACCTTC. It yields the protein CASSLRQGYEHYGYTF. Together with reference TRBV5-1 and TRBJ1-2, the CDR3 gives the full variable domain: KAGVTQTPRYLIKTRGQQVTLSCSPISGHRSVSWYQQTPGQGLQFLFEYFSETQRNKGNFPGRFSGRQFSNSRSEMNVSTLELGDSALYLCASSLRQGYEHYGYTFGSGTRLTVV.

At least ten counts were recorded for this clonotype. The genes are TRBV6-5 and TRBJ1-2; D is possibly TRBD1 (6 bases). V was pared by 5 bases and J by 3 bases, with 10 bases between. CDR3 size: 13 residues. Germline V CDR1 and CDR2: MNHEY, SVGAGI. CDR3 DNA: TGTGCCAGCAGTATACAGGGTTACTATGGCTACACCTTC. Translated: CASSIQGYYGYTF.